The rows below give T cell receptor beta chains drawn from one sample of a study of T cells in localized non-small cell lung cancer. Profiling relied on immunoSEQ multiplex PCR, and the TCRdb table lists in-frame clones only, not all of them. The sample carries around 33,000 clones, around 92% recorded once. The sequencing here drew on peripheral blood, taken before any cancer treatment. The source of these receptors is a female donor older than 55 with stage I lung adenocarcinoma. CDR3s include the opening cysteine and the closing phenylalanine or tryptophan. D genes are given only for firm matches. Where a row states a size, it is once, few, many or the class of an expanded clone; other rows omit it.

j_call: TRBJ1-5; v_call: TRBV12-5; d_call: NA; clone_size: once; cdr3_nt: TGTGCTAGTGGTTTGGGGGGGAGCAGGGGACATCAGCCCCAGCATTTT; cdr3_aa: CASGLGGSRGHQPQHF
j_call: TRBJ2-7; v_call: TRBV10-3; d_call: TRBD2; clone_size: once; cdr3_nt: TGTGCCATCAGTGGCGGGAGCGAGCAGTACTTC; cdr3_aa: CAISGGSEQYF
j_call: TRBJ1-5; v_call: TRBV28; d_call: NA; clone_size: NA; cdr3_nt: TGTGCCAGCAGTTGGGGCTCGGGGCAGCCCCAGCATTTT; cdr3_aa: CASSWGSGQPQHF
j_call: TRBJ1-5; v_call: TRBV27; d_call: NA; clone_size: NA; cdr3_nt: TGTGCCAGCAGTCCCTCGGGGGGATTTAGCAATCAGCCCCAGCATTTT; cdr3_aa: CASSPSGGFSNQPQHF
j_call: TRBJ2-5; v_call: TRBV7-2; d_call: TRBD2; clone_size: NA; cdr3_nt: TGTGCCAGCAGCTTAGCTGGTGGCGGGGGGCAAGAGACCCAGTACTTC; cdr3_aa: CASSLAGGGGQETQYF
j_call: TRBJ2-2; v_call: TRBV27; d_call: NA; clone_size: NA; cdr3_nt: TGTGCCAGCAGTTTAGCGTCGCCCGGGGAGCTGTTTTTT; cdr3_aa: CASSLASPGELFF
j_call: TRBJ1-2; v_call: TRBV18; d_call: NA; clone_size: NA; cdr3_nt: TGTGCCAGCTCCACGCGAGGGGGGCGAGCTGACTATGGCTACACCTTC; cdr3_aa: CASSTRGGRADYGYTF
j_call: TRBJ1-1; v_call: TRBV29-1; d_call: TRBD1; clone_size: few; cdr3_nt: TGCAGCGTAAGGACAGGGCTGACTGAAGCTTTCTTT; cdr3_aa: CSVRTGLTEAFF
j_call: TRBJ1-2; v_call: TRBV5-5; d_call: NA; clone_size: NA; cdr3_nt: TGTGCCAGCAGCTTCTTGGAGGCTTTGGACTATGGCTACACCTTC; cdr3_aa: CASSFLEALDYGYTF
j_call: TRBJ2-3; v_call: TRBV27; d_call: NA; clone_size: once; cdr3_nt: TGTGCCAGCAGTTTATATGGGAGCACAGATACGCAGTATTTT; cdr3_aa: CASSLYGSTDTQYF
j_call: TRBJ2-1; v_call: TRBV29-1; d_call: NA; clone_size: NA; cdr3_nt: TGCAGCGGGGGGACGAATGAGCAGTTCTTC; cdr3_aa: CSGGTNEQFF
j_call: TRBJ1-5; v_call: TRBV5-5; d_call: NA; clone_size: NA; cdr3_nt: TGTGCCAGCAGCTTGGCGCACCTCGTCGGCAATCAGCCCCAGCATTTT; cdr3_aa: CASSLAHLVGNQPQHF
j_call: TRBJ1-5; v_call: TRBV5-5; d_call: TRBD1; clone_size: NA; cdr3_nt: TGTGCCAGCAGCTCAATCACCGGGACAGGGAATAGCAATCAGCCCCAGCATTTT; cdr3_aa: CASSSITGTGNSNQPQHF
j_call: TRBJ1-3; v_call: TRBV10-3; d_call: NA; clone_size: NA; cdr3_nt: TGTGCCATCAGAGGACCCGTTCCTCTGGCTGGAAACACCATATATTTT; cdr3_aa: CAIRGPVPLAGNTIYF
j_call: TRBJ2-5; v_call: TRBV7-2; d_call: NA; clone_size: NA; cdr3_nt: TGTGCCAGCAGCACACAAAGATCGACACAGCAAGAGACCCAGTACTTC; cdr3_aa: CASSTQRSTQQETQYF
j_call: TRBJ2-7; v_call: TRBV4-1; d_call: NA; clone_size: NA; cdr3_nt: TGCGCCAGCAGCCAGGTCGGGGGCAACTACGAGCAGTACTTC; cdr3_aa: CASSQVGGNYEQYF
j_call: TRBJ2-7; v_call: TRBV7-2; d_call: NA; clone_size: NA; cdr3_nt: TGTGCCAGCAGCACCTTTGGCAGGGTCCCCTACGAGCAGTACTTC; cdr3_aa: CASSTFGRVPYEQYF
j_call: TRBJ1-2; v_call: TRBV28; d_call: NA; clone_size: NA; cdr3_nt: TGTGCCATCTACCAGGGGACTGACTATGGCTACACCTTC; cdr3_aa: CAIYQGTDYGYTF